This T cell receptor (beta chain) stems from a study of T cell responses to AZD1222 COVID-19 vaccine. General study findings and limits: Of the AZD1222 recipients, only five to seven were seropositive at baseline. Only after the peak T cell response were repertoires sampled.

Libraries were prepared by immunoSEQ multiplex PCR; TCRdb keeps only in-frame clonotypes and omits some of them. Here the sample spans some 150,000 clones, about 91% being singletons. Doses given second, at about 4 or about 12 weeks, were pooled. Note on this clone: Its antigen is undetermined.

The sequence was collected from an adult who received the AZD1222 COVID-19 vaccine. The specimen comprised peripheral blood, sampled 28 days after the second AZD1222 dose.

Written as DNA, the CDR3 is TGTGCCAGCAGCTTATTCGGCGGAAGAAATCAGCCCCAGCATTTT. Translated, it gives CASSLFGGRNQPQHF. V usage is TRBV7-9 and J usage is TRBJ1-5; no definite D call. The CDR3 has 15 residues. Germline CDR1 SEHNR, CDR2 FQNEAQ (reference sequence). V shed 2 bases and J shed 4 bases, with 12 bases lying between them.